Reported below is one TCR beta chain. These data belong to a study of PD-1 and CTLA-4 blockade in melanoma. Trimming cost V 1 base and J 7 bases, with 11 bases left between them. CDR1 is SGHDN and CDR2 is FVKESK in the germline V gene. This CDR3 spans 15 amino acids. Generated by immunoSEQ multiplex PCR, the TCRdb table keeps only in-frame clones and is missing some. The sample holds 20,000 to 25,000 clones, around 88% seen once. The chain joins TRBV14 to TRBJ1-6; D gene uncertain. The sample was CD8+ T cells from peripheral blood, taken before anti-PD-1 treatment. The sequence derives from a human donor with melanoma. The CDR3 spells CASSQGGVTNSPLHF. The DNA for the CDR3 is TGTGCCAGCAGCCAAGGAGGTGTGACAAATTCACCCCTCCACTTT.